These 22 T cell receptor beta chains came from one sample sequenced in a study of Ad26.COV2.S vaccination and SARS-CoV-2 variants. The treatment is: roughly 18 received Ad26.COV2.S at low or high dose, single or two shots; five or six received placebo; per-sample allocation not given. It was on day 63 after the first vaccine or placebo injection that samples were taken. The table came from immunoSEQ multiplex PCR; TCRdb's copy has only in-frame clones and leaves some out. The table lists about 420,000 clones, 70% to 90% of them singletons. Source: peripheral blood, taken in a trial of Ad26.COV2.S vaccine versus placebo. The receptor set was obtained from a person between 18 and 65 years old who received the Ad26.COV2.S COVID-19 vaccine or a placebo.

The rearrangement uses TRBV19 and TRBJ2-2; 10 bases match TRBD1. Germline V CDR1 and CDR2: LNHDA, SQIVND (reference sequence). The CDR3 length is 16 residues. J was trimmed by 6 bases and V by 4 bases; bases with no gene match: 8. DNA for the CDR3: TGTGCCAGTAGTAGGGATAGACAGGGGGCGTCCGGGGAGCTGTTTTTT. Translating it yields CASSRDRQGASGELFF.

The chain recombines TRBV29-1 with TRBJ1-2; 7 bases map to TRBD1. The CDR3 is 13 amino acids. Germline V gives CDR1 SQVTM, CDR2 ANQGSEA. V shed 2 bases, J shed 2 bases, and the junction held 2 bases outside the gene matches. The CDR3, as DNA: TGCAGCGTTGAAAGGGGACAGAACTATGGCTACACCTTC. Amino acids: CSVERGQNYGYTF. Looking up the rest from reference TRBV29-1 and TRBJ1-2 gives the full variable domain: SAVISQKPSRDICQRGTSLTIQCQVDSQVTMMFWYRQQPGQSLTLIATANQGSEATYESGFVIDKFPISRPNLTFSTLTVSNMSPEDSSIYLCSVERGQNYGYTFGSGTRLTVV.

The rearrangement uses TRBV13 and TRBJ2-5; tentatively, D is TRBD2 (7 bases). This CDR3 comprises 14 residues. Germline lookup yields CDR1 PRHDT and CDR2 FYEKMQ (reference sequence). The V gene lost 1 base and the J gene lost 5 bases, with 11 bases spanning the gap. The CDR3 bases are TGTGCCAGCAGCTTAGCGGGGGGCAGGGAGACCCAGTACTTC. This gives the protein CASSLAGGRETQYF.

The chain uses TRBV19 and TRBJ1-5; possible D gene TRBD1, 5 bases. CDR1 is LNHDA, CDR2 SQIVND, per germline (reference sequence). Trimming removed 6 bases from V and 0 bases from J, with 12 bases in between. The CDR3 is 15 amino acids. The CDR3 here is CASSLTVISNQPQHF. The DNA for the CDR3 is TGTGCCAGTAGCTTGACAGTAATTAGCAATCAGCCCCAGCATTTT. The full variable domain, completed using reference TRBV19 and TRBJ1-5, is DGGITQSPKYLFRKEGQNVTLSCEQNLNHDAMYWYRQDPGQGLRLIYYSQIVNDFQKGDIAEGYSVSREKKESFPLTVTSAQKNPTAFYLCASSLTVISNQPQHFGDGTRLSIL.

This clone was found a few times. This chain joins TRBV5-1 and TRBJ2-7; no clear D gene. This CDR3 has 15 amino acids. Per the germline V gene, CDR1 is SGHRS and CDR2 is YFSETQ. V gave up 2 bases and J gave up 3 bases, with 15 bases separating them. CDR3 loop: CASSLFVGNIYEQYF. The DNA of the CDR3 is TGCGCCAGCAGCTTATTTGTGGGAAACATCTACGAGCAGTACTTC.

This sequence joins TRBV5-4 and TRBJ2-5; 10 nucleotides align to TRBD1. The V and J ends lost 4 bases and 5 bases, in that order; junction bases with no gene match: 11. CDR3 length: 16 residues. CDR1 and CDR2 (germline): SGHNT, YYREEE (reference sequence). CDR3 coding DNA: TGTGCCAGCAGCCCTACCCTGACAGGGGGCTGGGAGACCCAGTACTTC. This translates into CASSPTLTGGWETQYF.

This chain links TRBV2 with TRBJ1-5; D not certain. V shed 2 bases and J shed 4 bases, with 12 bases lying between them. Germline loops: CDR1 SNHLY, CDR2 FYNNEI. The CDR3 consists of 15 residues. The CDR3 coding sequence is TGTGCCAGCAGTGAACGGAGGGCCAGTAATCAGCCCCAGCATTTT. This codes for CASSERRASNQPQHF. The whole variable domain, remainder taken from reference TRBV2 and TRBJ1-5, is EPEVTQTPSHQVTQMGQEVILRCVPISNHLYFYWYRQILGQKVEFLVSFYNNEISEKSEIFDDQFSVERPDGSNFTLKIRSTKLEDSAMYFCASSERRASNQPQHFGDGTRLSIL.

The V gene is TRBV30, the J gene TRBJ2-7, with D possibly TRBD2 on 6 matching bases. The CDR3 is 13 residues long. Deletions cut 3 bases from V and 2 bases from J, with 11 bases between. Germline CDR1 is GTSNPN and CDR2 is SVGIG (reference sequence). The CDR3 protein is CAWSGGQAYEQYF. For the CDR3, the DNA is TGTGCCTGGAGCGGAGGGCAGGCCTACGAGCAGTACTTC.

V is TRBV10-3 and J is TRBJ1-3, with TRBD1 identical over 12 bases. The CDR3 is made up of 15 amino acids. CDR1 ENHRY and CDR2 SYGVKD come from the germline V gene. V shed 6 bases, J shed 2 bases, and the junction held 2 bases outside the gene matches. CDR3 amino acids: CAISWDRGPGNTIYF. CDR3 sequence (DNA): TGTGCCATCAGCTGGGACAGGGGGCCTGGAAACACCATATATTTT.

The genes are TRBV4-3 and TRBJ2-1; 9 bases map to TRBD2. Germline CDR1 is LGHNA and CDR2 is YSLEER. J lost 6 bases, V lost 5 bases, and 8 bases had no gene match. CDR3 length: 15 residues. In DNA, the CDR3 is TGCGCCAGCAGCAATAGAGCGGGGGGCAGCAATGAGCAGTTCTTC. Its protein is CASSNRAGGSNEQFF.

The genes are TRBV7-6 and TRBJ2-1; TRBD1 is a possible D gene (5 bases). Germline V lookup: CDR1 SGHVS, CDR2 FNYEAQ. The CDR3 covers 15 residues. The V end lost 5 bases, the J end lost 3 bases, and 14 bases lay between the germline ends. CDR3 bases: TGTGCCAGCAGCCAGACGTATACAGGCTACAATGAGCAGTTCTTC. It specifies CASSQTYTGYNEQFF.

This chain joins TRBV5-8 and TRBJ1-5, with no clear D. Germline CDR1 reads SGHTS; CDR2 reads YDEGEE. This CDR3 region has 12 residues. Trimming cost V 1 base and J 5 bases, with 4 bases left between them. The CDR3 sequence is CASSLRDQPQHF. The CDR3 bases are TGTGCCAGCAGCTTGCGGGATCAGCCCCAGCATTTT.

This clone was counted a single time. J is TRBJ2-5 and V is TRBV7-3; 10 nucleotides agree with TRBD1. V dropped 5 bases and J dropped 4; count of bases not matched to a gene: 13. The CDR3 has 17 residues. Germline CDR1 reads SGHTA; CDR2 reads FQGTGA. The CDR3 is CASSPHPGQGRGETQYF. The DNA of the CDR3 is TGTGCCAGCAGCCCACACCCGGGACAGGGGAGAGGAGAGACCCAGTACTTC.

A few counts support this clone. The chain links TRBV24-1 to TRBJ1-5; perhaps TRBD1 as D (6 bases). The germline gives CDR1 KGHDR, CDR2 SFDVKD. V was trimmed by 5 bases and J by 6 bases, leaving 16 bases between them. The CDR3 consists of 15 residues. CDR3 sequence: CATSGVAGAGQPQHF. The CDR3 nucleotides are TGTGCCACCAGTGGGGTCGCGGGGGCCGGTCAGCCCCAGCATTTT.

CDR3 in DNA: TGCGCCAGCAGCCAAGACTCGGGGCTATCTTACTTC. It is translated as CASSQDSGLSYF. The chain has TRBV4-1 and TRBJ2-7; D is tentatively TRBD1 or TRBD2 (5 bases each). Trimming pared 0 bases from V and 13 bases from J, leaving 13 bases between. Per germline, CDR1 MGHRA and CDR2 YSYEKL. The CDR3 runs to 12 residues.

The CDR3, as DNA: TGTGCCAGCAGCACCGGACAGGGGTTAGATACGCAGTATTTT. It specifies CASSTGQGLDTQYF. J is TRBJ2-3 and V is TRBV9; 9 bases agree with TRBD1. The junction had 5 bases not matched to a gene; V was cut back by 4 bases and J by 5 bases. Germline V gene lookup returns CDR1 SGDLS and CDR2 YYNGEE. The CDR3 consists of 14 residues.

The chain recombines TRBV10-3 with TRBJ2-5; D gene uncertain. This CDR3 is built from 13 residues. Germline assignment: CDR1 ENHRY and CDR2 SYGVKD. V lost 1 base, J lost 3 bases, and 6 bases lay in between. The CDR3 sequence is CAISELQKETQYF. CDR3 DNA: TGTGCCATCAGTGAGTTGCAGAAAGAGACCCAGTACTTC.

The chain couples TRBV7-3 to TRBJ2-1; 8 nucleotides match TRBD2. The trim removed 5 bases at V and 1 base at J, leaving 19 bases unmatched. Germline V lookup: CDR1 SGHTA, CDR2 FQGTGA. This CDR3 contains 20 residues. The CDR3 DNA sequence: TGTGCCAGCAGCGAACCTAGCGGGCCTCGACATATGGGTTCCTACAATGAGCAGTTCTTC. This encodes CASSEPSGPRHMGSYNEQFF.

The chain has TRBV30 and TRBJ1-1; no definite D call. The CDR3 has 14 residues. Per the germline V gene, CDR1 is GTSNPN and CDR2 is SVGIG (reference sequence). The ends were cut back, 0 bases at V and 1 base at J, with 9 bases in the middle. CDR3 loop: CAWSVPPTNTEAFF. The CDR3 coding sequence is TGTGCCTGGAGTGTACCGCCGACGAACACTGAAGCTTTCTTT.

V usage is TRBV7-9 and J usage is TRBJ1-2, with D possibly being TRBD1 (6 bases). This CDR3 is 14 amino acids long. Looked up from germline, CDR1 is SEHNR and CDR2 is FQNEAQ (reference sequence). The germline V and J ends were trimmed by 1 base and 1 base, with 7 bases remaining between them. The CDR3 sequence: CASSLEGGNYGYTF. The CDR3 DNA reads as TGTGCCAGCAGCTTAGAAGGGGGTAACTATGGCTACACCTTC.

The V call is TRBV7-2, the J call TRBJ2-5; TRBD1 might be the D (6 bases). The CDR3 is 15 residues long. Trimming took off 3 bases at V and 4 bases at J, with 15 bases between the two ends. Germline CDR1 and CDR2: SGHTA and FQGNSA. CDR3 amino acids: CASSFILGAGETQYF. Written as DNA, the CDR3 is TGTGCCAGCAGCTTTATACTGGGGGCGGGAGAGACCCAGTACTTC.

About this clone itself: Within the sample, other DNA sequences also encode this same CDR3. V gene TRBV3-1 (or the pseudogene TRBV3-2) combines with J gene TRBJ2-5, with D maybe TRBD2 (7 bases). The CDR3 totals 14 residues. V lost 3 bases to trimming and J lost 4 bases, with 12 bases between them. Germline-derived CDR1 and CDR2 are LGHDT and YNNKEL (reference sequence). The CDR3 DNA reads TGTGCCAGCAGCCAGAGGGGGGGGAGAGAGACCCAGTACTTC. Encoded protein: CASSQRGGRETQYF.